This T cell receptor beta chain was identified during a study of chemoradiotherapy in HPV16-positive cancers. Study-wide results and caveats: HPV-responsive T-cell expansion during chemoradiotherapy was linked to improved recurrence-free survival in HPV16-positive patients.

As regards this clone: The antigen is unknown.

The protocol was immunoSEQ multiplex PCR, while the TCRdb copy is restricted to in-frame clones and leaves out a portion. The profile covers roughly 14,000 clones, with approximately 90% appearing a single time and 4.3% taken by the ten largest. The germline V and J ends were trimmed by 5 bases and 1 base, with 17 bases remaining between them. The CDR3 is 16 residues long. From germline, CDR1 is SGHTA and CDR2 FQGTGA. The chain employs TRBV7-3 and TRBJ1-1; D unclear. The source was tumor tissue, collected from a patient who underwent chemoradiotherapy. This receptor was taken from a human donor with HPV-associated anogenital cancer. CDR3 in DNA: TGTGCCAGCAGCCCACCTTACGAAGGGTGGAACACTGAAGCTTTCTTT. This translates into CASSPPYEGWNTEAFF. Supplemented by reference TRBV7-3 and TRBJ1-1, the full variable domain reads GAGVSQTPSNKVTEKGKYVELRCDPISGHTALYWYRQSLGQGPEFLIYFQGTGAADDSGLPNDRFFAVRPEGSVSTLKIQRTERGDSAVYLCASSPPYEGWNTEAFFGQGTRLTVV.